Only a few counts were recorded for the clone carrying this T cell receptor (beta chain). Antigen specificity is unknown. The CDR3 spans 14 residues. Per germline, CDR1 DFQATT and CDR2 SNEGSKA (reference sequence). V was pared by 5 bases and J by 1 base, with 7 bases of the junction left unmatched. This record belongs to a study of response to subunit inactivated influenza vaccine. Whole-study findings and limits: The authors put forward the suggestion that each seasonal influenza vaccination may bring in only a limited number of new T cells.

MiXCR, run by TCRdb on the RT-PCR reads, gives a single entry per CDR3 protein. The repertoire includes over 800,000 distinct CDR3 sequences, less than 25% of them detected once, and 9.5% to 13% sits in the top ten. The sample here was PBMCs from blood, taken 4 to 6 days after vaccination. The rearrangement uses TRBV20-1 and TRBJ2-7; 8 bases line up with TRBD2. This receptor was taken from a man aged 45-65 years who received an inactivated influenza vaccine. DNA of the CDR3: TGCAGTGCTCCTCGGGAGGGAGGGTCCTACGAGCAGTACTTC. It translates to CSAPREGGSYEQYF.